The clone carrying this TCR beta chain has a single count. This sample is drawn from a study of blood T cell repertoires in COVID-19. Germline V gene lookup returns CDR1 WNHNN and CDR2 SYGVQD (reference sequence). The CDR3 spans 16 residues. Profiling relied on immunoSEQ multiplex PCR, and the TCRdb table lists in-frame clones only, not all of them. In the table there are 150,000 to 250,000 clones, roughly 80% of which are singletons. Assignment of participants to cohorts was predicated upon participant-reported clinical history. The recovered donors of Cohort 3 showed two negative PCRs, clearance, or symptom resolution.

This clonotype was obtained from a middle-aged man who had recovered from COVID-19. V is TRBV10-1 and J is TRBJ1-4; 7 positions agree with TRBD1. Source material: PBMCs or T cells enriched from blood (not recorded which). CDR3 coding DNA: TGCGGAGGCCGGGAAATAACAGGGGCAACTAATGAAAAACTGTTTTTT. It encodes CGGREITGATNEKLFF.